The 3 T cell receptor beta chains below were found in one sample sequenced in a study of T cells in Graves' hyperthyroidism and ophthalmopathy. Amplification of TCR beta CDR3 regions used RNA as the template. In the first-round RT-PCR of the TCR CDR3, the HTBI primer set was used. TCRdb ran MiXCR on the multiplex PCR reads and lists one entry per CDR3 protein. Here the sample spans about 260,000 distinct CDR3 sequences, 15% to 20% being singletons. The specimen sequenced was blood. Receptor source: a woman aged 18-30 years with Graves' ophthalmopathy.

Ten or more counts support this clonotype. The CDR3 coding sequence is TGTGCCAGCAGCCCAACGGGTGTGGGGAACCAGTACTTC. This sequence encodes CASSPTGVGNQYF. The chain employs TRBV13 and TRBJ2-5; D is unresolved. Germline loops: CDR1 PRHDT, CDR2 FYEKMQ (reference sequence). V lost 5 bases, J lost 10 bases, and 17 bases lay in between. CDR3 size: 13 residues.

In this sample, this clonotype turned up many times. V is TRBV7-2 and J is TRBJ1-3; D is unresolved. Trimming stripped 5 bases from V and 0 bases from J, with 8 bases between. Germline V CDR1 and CDR2: SGHTA, FQGNSA. The CDR3 has 14 amino acids. This chain's CDR3 is CASSPDSSGNTIYF. The CDR3, as DNA: TGTGCCAGCAGCCCGGACTCCTCTGGAAACACCATATATTTT. The full variable domain, in which reference TRBV7-2 and TRBJ1-3 provide the parts outside the CDR3, is GAGVSQSPSNKVTEKGKDVELRCDPISGHTALYWYRQSLGQGLEFLIYFQGNSAPDKSGLPSDRFSAERTGGSVSTLTIQRTQQEDSAVYLCASSPDSSGNTIYFGEGSWLTVV.

This clonotype was observed many times. The chain is built from TRBV7-3 and TRBJ1-2, with D possibly TRBD1 on 5 matching bases. The V end was cut by 2 bases, the J end by 4 bases, with 8 bases between. The CDR3 has 13 amino acids. Germline CDR1 reads SGHTA; CDR2 reads FQGTGA. CDR3 sequence reads: CASSLGTIYGYTF. The DNA for the CDR3 is TGTGCCAGCAGCTTAGGGACCATCTATGGCTACACCTTC.